The 30 T cell receptor beta chains reported below all come from one sample, sequenced in a study of post-analysis software for immune sequencing data. These receptors' antigens are unknown. Tagging with unique molecular identifiers was a feature of the TCR beta cDNA libraries. TCRdb independently ran MiXCR on the PCR reads; one entry per CDR3 protein. The sample has more than 500,000 distinct CDR3 sequences, roughly 34% seen once. Study-level findings and limits: Compared with controls, patients had more of about 5 TRBV segments, including TRBV5-6, TRBV5-1 and TRBV20-1.

Sequencing was performed on blood. Receptors were obtained from a girl under 18 with multiple sclerosis.

This rearrangement joins TRBV6-2 or TRBV6-3 to TRBJ2-3; 13 nucleotides agree with TRBD2. Germline V gives CDR1 MNHEY, CDR2 SVGEGT. The V segment lost 7 bases and the J segment 5 bases; nucleotides outside the gene matches: 12. This CDR3 is 17 amino acids long. CDR3 residues: CASTLSRLAGGLDTQYF. CDR3 DNA sequence: TGTGCCAGCACTCTCAGCCGACTAGCGGGGGGTCTAGATACGCAGTATTTT.

The chain joins TRBV5-1 to TRBJ2-7; 9 nucleotides match TRBD1. Germline CDR1 SGHRS, CDR2 YFSETQ. This CDR3 contains 17 residues. J lost 1 base, V lost 6 bases, and 14 bases had no gene match. The CDR3 spells CASTDKYPGQGSYEQYF. CDR3 nucleotides: TGCGCCAGCACCGACAAATACCCGGGACAGGGTTCCTACGAGCAGTACTTC. The variable domain in full, with the rest retrieved from reference TRBV5-1 and TRBJ2-7, is KAGVTQTPRYLIKTRGQQVTLSCSPISGHRSVSWYQQTPGQGLQFLFEYFSETQRNKGNFPGRFSGRQFSNSRSEMNVSTLELGDSALYLCASTDKYPGQGSYEQYFGPGTRLTVT.

This clonotype has just a few counts. CDR3: CSVQLAGGASYEQYF. CDR3 DNA: TGCAGCGTTCAACTAGCGGGGGGCGCCTCCTACGAGCAGTACTTC. The chain couples TRBV29-1 to TRBJ2-7, with 12 bases matching TRBD2. J was trimmed by 0 bases and V by 5 bases; bases with no gene match: 5. This CDR3 has 15 residues. Germline CDR1 and CDR2: SQVTM and ANQGSEA.

Regarding this clonotype: A much larger clone differs by one base, so this may be a read error. The rearrangement links TRBV7-6 to TRBJ2-6; 13 bases agree with TRBD2. This CDR3 comprises 17 residues. CDR1 is SGHVS, CDR2 FNYEAQ, per germline. The CDR3 is CASSRLAGGSGANVRTF. The CDR3 DNA reads as TGTGCCAGCAGTCGACTAGCGGGGGGCTCTGGGGCCAACGTCCGGACTTTC. Combining the CDR3 with reference TRBV7-6 and TRBJ2-6 gives the whole variable domain GAGVSQSPRYKVTKRGQDVALRCDPISGHVSLYWYRQALGQGPEFLTYFNYEAQQDKSGLPNDRFSAERPEGSISTLTIQRTEQRDSAMYRCASSRLAGGSGANVRTFGAGSRLTVL.

This clonotype occurred a few times. The chain joins TRBV15 to TRBJ1-4, with TRBD1 matching over 9 bases. J was trimmed by 8 bases and V by 2 bases; bases with no gene match: 6. The V gene's germline CDR1 is LNHNV and CDR2 YYDKDF (reference sequence). This CDR3 contains 15 residues. The CDR3 DNA is TGTGCCACCAGCAGATACAGGGGGCTTGGGGAAAAACTGTTTTTT. The encoded protein is CATSRYRGLGEKLFF.

This clonotype is a singleton in its sample. V is TRBV6-1 and J is TRBJ2-3; D perhaps matches TRBD1 (5 bases). V shed 0 bases and J shed 0 bases, with 13 bases lying between them. CDR1 and CDR2 (germline): MNHNS, SASEGT. The CDR3 runs to 17 residues. CDR3 residues: CASSEAGQAISTDTQYF. The CDR3 region has the DNA TGTGCCAGCAGTGAAGCGGGGCAGGCCATAAGCACAGATACGCAGTATTTT.

The chain employs TRBV5-5 and TRBJ1-2; TRBD1 might be the D (5 bases). V was cut by 4 bases and J by 4 bases, with 17 bases left in between. Looked up from germline, CDR1 is SGHKS and CDR2 is YYEKEE (reference sequence). The length of the CDR3 is 15 residues. CDR3 bases: TGTGCCAGCAGCCAAGGGACGGTGCTCCCCTATGGCTACACCTTC. It is translated as CASSQGTVLPYGYTF.

This clonotype was seen a few times. The V gene is TRBV7-8, the J gene TRBJ1-5; D remains unclear. Germline assignment: CDR1 SGHVS and CDR2 FQNEAQ. The CDR3 consists of 18 residues. V was clipped by 1 base and J by 0 bases, with 16 bases between them. CDR3 protein: CASSLDPPGDYSNQPQHF. Written as DNA, the CDR3 is TGTGCCAGCAGCTTAGACCCACCGGGAGACTATAGCAATCAGCCCCAGCATTTT.

This clonotype occurred a few times. This chain connects TRBV12-3 or TRBV12-4 to TRBJ2-7; D is ambiguous. V lost 2 bases, J lost 0 bases, and 5 bases lay in between. The CDR3 loop spans 13 amino acids. Here the CDR3 DNA reads TGTGCCAGCAGTTTATTTCTCTCCTACGAGCAGTACTTC. Its translation is CASSLFLSYEQYF.

This chain links TRBV6-5 with TRBJ1-5; 9 nucleotides line up with TRBD1. Germline trimming cut 5 bases from V and 8 bases from J; bases unmatched to any gene: 7. The length of the CDR3 is 14 residues. Germline V gives CDR1 MNHEY, CDR2 SVGAGI. For the CDR3, the DNA is TGTGCCAGCAGTGGAGACAGGGGGGGAAAGCCCCAGCATTTT. Protein sequence: CASSGDRGGKPQHF.

This chain joins TRBV2 and TRBJ2-1; TRBD2 aligns across 14 bases. CDR1 and CDR2 (germline): SNHLY, FYNNEI. Trimming took 4 bases from V and 9 from J; bases not matched to a gene: 8. CDR3 length: 16 residues. The CDR3, as DNA: TGTGCCAGCAGTGGGACTAGCGGGGGGCTTGGTAGTGAGCAGTTCTTC. Translated: CASSGTSGGLGSEQFF.

In this sample, this clonotype turned up a few times. The rearrangement uses TRBV20-1 and TRBJ2-7; possible D gene TRBD2, 5 bases. The CDR3 loop spans 12 amino acids. Germline V lookup: CDR1 DFQATT, CDR2 SNEGSKA (reference sequence). V shed 4 bases and J shed 5 bases, with 12 bases lying between them. CDR3 in DNA: TGCAGTGCTACCCTAGAGGGTCACGAGCAGTACTTC. Protein sequence: CSATLEGHEQYF.

The rearrangement links TRBV20-1 to TRBJ2-4; no clear D. V was trimmed by 6 bases and J by 3 bases, leaving 21 bases between them. The CDR3 extends over 16 amino acids. The germline V gene has CDR1 DFQATT and CDR2 SNEGSKA (reference sequence). CDR3 in amino acids: CSAPDRTAPLKNIQYF. CDR3 bases: TGCAGTGCGCCGGATAGAACAGCGCCCCTCAAAAACATTCAGTACTTC.

This clonotype showed up many times. The V call is TRBV20-1, the J call TRBJ2-5; 12 bases agree with TRBD2. Germline V lookup: CDR1 DFQATT, CDR2 SNEGSKA (reference sequence). V shed 3 bases and J 4 bases; nucleotides not matched to a gene: 9. The CDR3 totals 16 residues. The CDR3 DNA reads as TGCAGTGCTAGTTCCCTAGCGGGGGGGCCGGTAGAGACCCAGTACTTC. Translated: CSASSLAGGPVETQYF.

This clonotype occurred many times. The chain uses TRBV29-1 and TRBJ1-2, with TRBD1 as a possible D gene (6 bases). CDR1 is SQVTM, CDR2 ANQGSEA, per germline. This CDR3 region has 12 residues. Trimming took 0 bases from V and 8 from J, leaving 10 bases between them. CDR3 bases: TGCAGCGTTGAAGATCTGGACAGAGGCTACACCTTC. Protein product: CSVEDLDRGYTF.

The gene calls are TRBV20-1 and TRBJ1-4; D is perhaps TRBD1 (5 bases). This CDR3 is 13 amino acids long. Germline CDR1 DFQATT, CDR2 SNEGSKA (reference sequence). The V gene lost 8 bases and the J gene lost 12 bases, with 22 bases spanning the gap. The CDR3 is CSSYGTVGPELFF. The CDR3 DNA is TGCAGTAGTTACGGGACCGTCGGTCCGGAACTGTTTTTT.

The J gene is TRBJ1-4, the V gene TRBV6-5, with 11 bases identical to TRBD1. Per the germline V gene, CDR1 is MNHEY and CDR2 is SVGAGI. With 6 bases clipped from V and 8 bases from J, the junction kept 11 bases outside the gene matches. This CDR3 comprises 16 residues. CDR3 protein: CASSRGQGAVGEKLFF. As DNA, the CDR3 is TGTGCCAGCAGCAGAGGACAGGGGGCGGTCGGGGAAAAACTGTTTTTT.

CDR3 in amino acids: CASRATSGEIGSYNEQFF. The CDR3 bases are TGTGCCAGCAGGGCGACTAGCGGGGAAATCGGGTCCTACAATGAGCAGTTCTTC. The V and J genes are TRBV12-3 or TRBV12-4 and TRBJ2-1; 11 bases fit TRBD2. The CDR3 length is 18 residues. V trimming: 6 bases; J trimming: 1 base; junction bases outside the gene matches: 11.

This clonotype was seen a handful of times. The rearrangement links TRBV5-4 to TRBJ2-5; D ambiguous. The CDR3 extends over 13 amino acids. V lost 0 bases, J lost 9 bases, and 12 bases lay in between. Germline values: CDR1 SGHNT, CDR2 YYREEE (reference sequence). DNA of the CDR3: TGTGCCAGCAGCTTGGCCAGAGCAGATCCCCAGTACTTC. Translated, it gives CASSLARADPQYF.

The chain carries TRBV4-1 and TRBJ2-7; a possible D gene is TRBD2 (7 bases). Between the trimmed V and J ends, which lost 3 bases and 7 bases, there was a span of 10 bases. The CDR3 extends over 12 amino acids. Germline assignment: CDR1 MGHRA and CDR2 YSYEKL. CDR3 loop: CASSQRGGEQYF. CDR3 coding DNA: TGCGCCAGCAGCCAGAGGGGGGGAGAGCAGTACTTC.

There are a few counts of this clonotype. V gene TRBV6-5 combines with J gene TRBJ1-5; no clear D gene. This CDR3 spans 13 amino acids. Trimming took 6 bases from V and 0 from J, leaving 6 bases between them. Germline CDR1 and CDR2: MNHEY and SVGAGI. For the CDR3, the DNA is TGTGCCAGCAGCGTATATAGCAATCAGCCCCAGCATTTT. It yields the protein CASSVYSNQPQHF.

The V call is TRBV7-2, the J call TRBJ2-1, with 15 bases matching TRBD2. CDR3 size: 15 residues. Germline CDR1 is SGHTA and CDR2 is FQGNSA. The ends lost 5 bases at V and 15 bases at J; junction bases unmatched: 11. The CDR3 spells CASSPGLAGGPWLFF. The CDR3 region has the DNA TGTGCCAGCAGCCCGGGACTAGCGGGGGGCCCCTGGCTGTTCTTC.

The V gene is TRBV7-9, the J gene TRBJ2-5; D unresolved. Per the germline V gene, CDR1 is SEHNR and CDR2 is FQNEAQ (reference sequence). The CDR3 has 15 residues. Trimming left V 1 base short and J 0 bases short, with 9 bases between. In DNA form, the CDR3 reads TGTGCCAGCAGCTTAGAGGAAGGATACCAAGAGACCCAGTACTTC. As protein: CASSLEEGYQETQYF.

This clonotype was picked up a small number of times. The V and J genes are TRBV28 and TRBJ2-7; D possibly corresponds to TRBD1 (5 bases). CDR3 length: 14 residues. V was clipped by 5 bases and J by 2 bases, with 13 bases between them. Germline V gene sequence: CDR1 MDHEN, CDR2 SYDVKM. The CDR3 spells CASSKQGRTYEQYF. The CDR3 nucleotides read TGTGCCAGCAGTAAGCAGGGAAGGACCTACGAGCAGTACTTC.

This chain links TRBV13 with TRBJ2-1, with D perhaps TRBD1 or TRBD2 (6 bases each). V lost 4 bases to trimming and J lost 7 bases, with 20 bases between them. The germline V gene encodes CDR1 PRHDT and CDR2 FYEKMQ (reference sequence). The CDR3 runs to 16 residues. The CDR3 DNA sequence: TGTGCCAGCAGCTACCGTCCGGCGGGGACACATAATGAGCAGTTCTTC. It codes for CASSYRPAGTHNEQFF.

About this clonotype itself: One junction end does not reproduce the germline sequence, and a read error may be involved. The rearrangement uses TRBV6-5 and TRBJ2-5; no clear D. From germline, CDR1 is MNHEY and CDR2 SVGAGI. The CDR3 has 14 amino acids. CDR3 nucleotides: TGTGCCAGCAGTCACTCTCCCTGGCAAGAGTCCCAGTACTTC. Translation: CASSHSPWQESQYF.

The J gene is TRBJ2-1, the V gene TRBV11-2; D is unclear. The CDR3 extends over 14 amino acids. Germline CDR1 SGHAT, CDR2 FQNNGV. Trimming stripped 6 bases from V and 6 bases from J, with 15 bases between. CDR3 DNA: TGTGCCAGCAGTTCCCTGGGTGCACGCAATGAGCAGTTCTTC. Translating gives CASSSLGARNEQFF.

This clonotype was seen a few times. The chain carries TRBV20-1 and TRBJ2-5; the D gene is possibly TRBD2 (5 bases). The ends were cut back, 3 bases at V and 2 bases at J, with 13 bases in the middle. CDR1 DFQATT and CDR2 SNEGSKA come from the germline V gene (reference sequence). The CDR3 extends over 14 amino acids. CDR3: CSASPLGEQETQYF. The DNA for the CDR3 is TGCAGTGCTAGTCCTCTCGGGGAACAAGAGACCCAGTACTTC.

In its sample, this clonotype was seen a few times. The genes are TRBV28 and TRBJ2-4, with 9 bases identical to TRBD1. The CDR3 consists of 13 residues. Germline V CDR1 and CDR2: MDHEN, SYDVKM. V shed 2 bases and J 15 bases; nucleotides not matched to a gene: 8. The CDR3 here is CASSLDRGGVRYF. The CDR3 DNA sequence: TGTGCCAGCAGTTTAGACAGGGGGGGTGTTCGGTACTTC.

This clonotype showed up many times. The chain couples TRBV11-2 to TRBJ2-7; D is unclear. The CDR3 has 13 amino acids. Trimming cost V 2 bases and J 0 bases, with 5 bases left between them. Per germline, CDR1 SGHAT and CDR2 FQNNGV. As DNA, the CDR3 is TGTGCCAGCAGCTTATCCGACTCCTACGAGCAGTACTTC. This gives the protein CASSLSDSYEQYF.